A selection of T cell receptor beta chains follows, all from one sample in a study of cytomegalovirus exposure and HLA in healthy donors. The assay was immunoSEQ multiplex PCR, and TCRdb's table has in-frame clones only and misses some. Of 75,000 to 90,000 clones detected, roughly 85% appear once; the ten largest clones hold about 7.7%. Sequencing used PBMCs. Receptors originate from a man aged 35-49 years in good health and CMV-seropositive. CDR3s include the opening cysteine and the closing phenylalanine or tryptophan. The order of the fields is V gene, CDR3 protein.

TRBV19,CASSRDRGNSPLHF
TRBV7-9,CASSISVPDTQYF
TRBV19,CASRLAGEQFF
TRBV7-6,CASSADSNTEAFF
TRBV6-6,CASRDTGNPNTEAFF
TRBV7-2,CASSSQTGNNEQFF
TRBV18,CASSPAGTARSYEQYF
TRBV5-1,CASSLGDRVHGYTF
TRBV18,CASSTGQEYGYTF
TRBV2,CASSGQGYTEAFF
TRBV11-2,CASLPGGVAETGELFF
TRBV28,CASSNNQGFSEQYF
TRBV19,CASSIVQNTEAFF
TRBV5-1,CASSLVTGTRGYEQYF
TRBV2,CASSPGTGTDTQYF
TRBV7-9,CASSREWDSNYEQYF
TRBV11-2,CASSPRSDEQFF
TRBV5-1,CASSLDPRDRGIGELFF
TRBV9,CASSVRTGFANTGELFF
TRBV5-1,CASSFGRGQSDYGYTF
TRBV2,CASSERDRGPGQPQHF
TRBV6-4,CASSATPGTSGRRAYEQYF
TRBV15,CATSRGVPPGQVNPDTQYF
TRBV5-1,CASSTLAGADNEQFF
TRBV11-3,CASSLGRQTNTGELFF
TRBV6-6,CASSGSVNAAVGTQYF